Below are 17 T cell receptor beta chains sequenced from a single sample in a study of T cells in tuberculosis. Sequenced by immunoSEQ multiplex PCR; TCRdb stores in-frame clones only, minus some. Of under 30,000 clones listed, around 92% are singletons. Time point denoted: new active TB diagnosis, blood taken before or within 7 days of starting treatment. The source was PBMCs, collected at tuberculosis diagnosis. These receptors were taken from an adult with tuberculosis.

The CDR3 region is CSVSYRDRGSYEQYF. CDR3 DNA: TGCAGCGTTAGCTACCGGGACAGGGGTTCCTACGAGCAGTACTTC. This chain joins TRBV29-1 and TRBJ2-7, with 10 bases matching TRBD1. The germline V gene has CDR1 SQVTM and CDR2 ANQGSEA. Unmatched junction bases numbered 8, after V lost 5 bases and J lost 1 base. The CDR3 contains 15 residues.

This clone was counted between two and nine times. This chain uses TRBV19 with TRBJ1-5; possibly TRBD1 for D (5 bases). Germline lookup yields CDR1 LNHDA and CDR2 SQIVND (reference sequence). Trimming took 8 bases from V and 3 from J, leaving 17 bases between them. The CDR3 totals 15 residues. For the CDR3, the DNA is TGTGCCAGTTGCTCGGCAGGGTCGGCCAATCAGCCCCAGCATTTT. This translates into CASCSAGSANQPQHF.

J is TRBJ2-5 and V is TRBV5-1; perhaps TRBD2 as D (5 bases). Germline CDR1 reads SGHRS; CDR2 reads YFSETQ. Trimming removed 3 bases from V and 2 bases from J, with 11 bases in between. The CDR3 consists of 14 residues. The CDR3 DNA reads TGCGCCAGCAGCTCCGGACTGGGACAAGAGACCCAGTACTTC. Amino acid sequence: CASSSGLGQETQYF.

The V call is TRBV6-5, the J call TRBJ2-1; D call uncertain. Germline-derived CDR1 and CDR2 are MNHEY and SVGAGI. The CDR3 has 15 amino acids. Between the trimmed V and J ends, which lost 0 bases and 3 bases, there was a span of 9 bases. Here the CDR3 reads CASSYSAGLYNEQFF. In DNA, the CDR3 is TGTGCCAGCAGTTACTCTGCTGGGCTCTACAATGAGCAGTTCTTC.

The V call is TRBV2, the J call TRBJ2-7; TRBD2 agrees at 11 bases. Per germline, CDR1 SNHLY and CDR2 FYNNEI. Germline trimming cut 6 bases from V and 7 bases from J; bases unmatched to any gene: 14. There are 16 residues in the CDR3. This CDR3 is CASRPYLAGGGDEQYF. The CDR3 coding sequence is TGTGCCAGCAGACCCTATCTAGCGGGAGGAGGTGATGAGCAGTACTTC.

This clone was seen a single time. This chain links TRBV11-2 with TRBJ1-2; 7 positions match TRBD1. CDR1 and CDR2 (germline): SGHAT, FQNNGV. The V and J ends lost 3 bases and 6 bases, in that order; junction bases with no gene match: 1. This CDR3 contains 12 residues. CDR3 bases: TGTGCCAGCAGCTTGACAGGGAATGGCTACACCTTC. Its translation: CASSLTGNGYTF.

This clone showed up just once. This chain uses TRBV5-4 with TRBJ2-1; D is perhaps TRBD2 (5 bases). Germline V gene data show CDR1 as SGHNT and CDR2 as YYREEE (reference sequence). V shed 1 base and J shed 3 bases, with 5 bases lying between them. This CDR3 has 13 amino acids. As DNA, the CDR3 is TGTGCCAGCAGCTTGCGGGGCTACAATGAGCAGTTCTTC. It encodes CASSLRGYNEQFF.

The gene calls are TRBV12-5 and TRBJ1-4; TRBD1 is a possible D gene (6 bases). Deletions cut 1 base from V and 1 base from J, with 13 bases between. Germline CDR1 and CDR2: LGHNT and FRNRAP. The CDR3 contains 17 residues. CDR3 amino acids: CASGLAPLDRTNEKLFF. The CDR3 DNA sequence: TGTGCTAGTGGTTTGGCACCCTTGGACAGAACTAATGAAAAACTGTTTTTT.

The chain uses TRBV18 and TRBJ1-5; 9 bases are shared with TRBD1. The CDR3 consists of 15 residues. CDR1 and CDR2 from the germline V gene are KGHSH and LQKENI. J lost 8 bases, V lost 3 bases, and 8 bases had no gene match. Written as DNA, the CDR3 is TGTGCCAGCTCACCTGAACCGGGACAGGGTAAGCCCCAGCATTTT. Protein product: CASSPEPGQGKPQHF.

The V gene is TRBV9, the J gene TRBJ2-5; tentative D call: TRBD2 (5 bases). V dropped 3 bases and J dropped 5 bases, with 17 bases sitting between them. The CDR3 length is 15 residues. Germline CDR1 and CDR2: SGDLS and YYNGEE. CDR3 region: CASSAALGLWETQYF. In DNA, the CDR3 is TGTGCCAGCAGCGCCGCCTTAGGACTTTGGGAGACCCAGTACTTC. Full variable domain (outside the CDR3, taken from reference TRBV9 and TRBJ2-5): DSGVTQTPKHLITATGQRVTLRCSPRSGDLSVYWYQQSLDQGLQFLIQYYNGEERAKGNILERFSAQQFPDLHSELNLSSLELGDSALYFCASSAALGLWETQYFGPGTRLLVL.

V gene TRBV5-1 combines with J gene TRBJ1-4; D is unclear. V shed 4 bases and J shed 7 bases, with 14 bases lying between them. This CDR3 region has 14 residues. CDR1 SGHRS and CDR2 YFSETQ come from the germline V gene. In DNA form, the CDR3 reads TGCGCCAGCAGCCTGGGCGGGCTTGGTGAAAAACTGTTTTTT. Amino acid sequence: CASSLGGLGEKLFF.

The CDR3 region is CATSAGGGNTEAFF. Here the CDR3 DNA reads TGTGCCACCAGCGCCGGAGGAGGGAACACTGAAGCTTTCTTT. This chain connects TRBV15 to TRBJ1-1; D uncertain. The CDR3 is 14 residues long. The germline gives CDR1 LNHNV, CDR2 YYDKDF (reference sequence). V was clipped by 5 bases and J by 1 base, with 11 bases between them.

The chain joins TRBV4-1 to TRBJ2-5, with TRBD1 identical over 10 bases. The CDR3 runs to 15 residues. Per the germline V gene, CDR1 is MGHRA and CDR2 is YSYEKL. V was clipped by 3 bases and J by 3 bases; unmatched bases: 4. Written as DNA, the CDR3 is TGCGCCAGCAGCCACCCCGGGACAGGGGAAGAGACCCAGTACTTC. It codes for CASSHPGTGEETQYF.

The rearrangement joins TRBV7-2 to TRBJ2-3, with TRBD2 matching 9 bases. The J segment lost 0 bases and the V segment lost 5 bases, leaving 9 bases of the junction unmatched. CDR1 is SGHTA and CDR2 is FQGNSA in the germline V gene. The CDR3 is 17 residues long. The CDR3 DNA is TGTGCCAGCAGCAAACCCCGCACTAGCGGGAGCACAGATACGCAGTATTTT. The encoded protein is CASSKPRTSGSTDTQYF.

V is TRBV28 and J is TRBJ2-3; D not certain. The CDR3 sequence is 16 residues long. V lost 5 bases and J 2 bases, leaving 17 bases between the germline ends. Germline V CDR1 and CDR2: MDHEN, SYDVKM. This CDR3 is CASSPHPLKTTDTQYF. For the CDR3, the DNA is TGTGCCAGCAGTCCACACCCCTTAAAAACCACAGATACGCAGTATTTT.

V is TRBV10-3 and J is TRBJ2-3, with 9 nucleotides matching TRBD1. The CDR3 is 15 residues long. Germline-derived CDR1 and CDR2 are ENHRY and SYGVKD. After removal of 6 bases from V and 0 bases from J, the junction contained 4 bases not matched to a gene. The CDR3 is CAIRSDRGSTDTQYF. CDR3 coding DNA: TGTGCCATCAGATCAGACAGGGGGAGCACAGATACGCAGTATTTT.

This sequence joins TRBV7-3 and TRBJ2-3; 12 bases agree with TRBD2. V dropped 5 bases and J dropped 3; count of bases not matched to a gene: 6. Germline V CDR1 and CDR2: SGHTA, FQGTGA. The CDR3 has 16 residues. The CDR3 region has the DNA TGTGCCAGCAGCCGAGGACTAGCGGGATTAACAGATACGCAGTATTTT. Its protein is CASSRGLAGLTDTQYF.